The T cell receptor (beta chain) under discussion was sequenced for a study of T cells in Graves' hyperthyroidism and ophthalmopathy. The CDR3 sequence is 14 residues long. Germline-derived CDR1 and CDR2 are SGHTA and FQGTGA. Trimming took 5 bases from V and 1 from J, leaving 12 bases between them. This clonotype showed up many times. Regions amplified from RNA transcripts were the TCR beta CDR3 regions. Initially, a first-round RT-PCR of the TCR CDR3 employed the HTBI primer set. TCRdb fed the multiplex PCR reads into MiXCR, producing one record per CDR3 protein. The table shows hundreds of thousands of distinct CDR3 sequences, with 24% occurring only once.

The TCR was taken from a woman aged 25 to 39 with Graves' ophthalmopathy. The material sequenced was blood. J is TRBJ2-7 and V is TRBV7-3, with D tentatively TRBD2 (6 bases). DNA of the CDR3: TGTGCCAGCAGCGCATACGGGGGTTCCTACGAGCAGTACTTC. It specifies CASSAYGGSYEQYF.